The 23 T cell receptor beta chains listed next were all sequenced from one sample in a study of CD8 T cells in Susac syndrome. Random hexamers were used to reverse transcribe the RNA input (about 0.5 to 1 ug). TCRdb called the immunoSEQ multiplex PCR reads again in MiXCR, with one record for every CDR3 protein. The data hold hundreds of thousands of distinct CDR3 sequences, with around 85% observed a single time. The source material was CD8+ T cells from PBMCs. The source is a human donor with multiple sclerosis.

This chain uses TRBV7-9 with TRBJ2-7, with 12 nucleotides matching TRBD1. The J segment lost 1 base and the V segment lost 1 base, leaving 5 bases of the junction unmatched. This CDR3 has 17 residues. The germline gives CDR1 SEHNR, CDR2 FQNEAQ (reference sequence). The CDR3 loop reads CASSLDPGQGASYEQYF. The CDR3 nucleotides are TGTGCCAGCAGCTTAGATCCGGGACAGGGGGCTTCCTACGAGCAGTACTTC.

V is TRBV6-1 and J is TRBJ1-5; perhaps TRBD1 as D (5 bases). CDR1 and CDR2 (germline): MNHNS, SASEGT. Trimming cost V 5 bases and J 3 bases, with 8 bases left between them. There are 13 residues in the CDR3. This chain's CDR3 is CASSTGTNQPQHF. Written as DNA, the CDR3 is TGTGCCAGCAGTACAGGTACCAATCAGCCCCAGCATTTT.

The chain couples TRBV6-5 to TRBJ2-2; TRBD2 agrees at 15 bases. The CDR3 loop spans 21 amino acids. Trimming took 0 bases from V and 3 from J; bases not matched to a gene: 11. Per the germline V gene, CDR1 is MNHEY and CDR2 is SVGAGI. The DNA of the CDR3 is TGTGCCAGCAGTTACTCAAGATCCGGACTAGCGGGAGGGAGAGACACCGGGGAGCTGTTTTTT. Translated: CASSYSRSGLAGGRDTGELFF.

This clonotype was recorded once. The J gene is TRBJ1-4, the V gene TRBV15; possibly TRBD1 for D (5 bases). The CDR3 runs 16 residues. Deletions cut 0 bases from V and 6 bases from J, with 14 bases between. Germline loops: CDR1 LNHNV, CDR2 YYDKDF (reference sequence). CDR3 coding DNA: TGTGCCACCAGCAGAGATCAGGTGGGGACGGATGAAAAACTGTTTTTT. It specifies CATSRDQVGTDEKLFF.

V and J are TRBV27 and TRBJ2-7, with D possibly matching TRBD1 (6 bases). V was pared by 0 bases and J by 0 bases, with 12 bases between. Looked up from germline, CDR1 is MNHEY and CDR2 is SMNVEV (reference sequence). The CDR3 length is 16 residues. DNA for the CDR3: TGTGCCAGCAGTTTATCGTCACAGGGCCCCTCCTACGAGCAGTACTTC. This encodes CASSLSSQGPSYEQYF.

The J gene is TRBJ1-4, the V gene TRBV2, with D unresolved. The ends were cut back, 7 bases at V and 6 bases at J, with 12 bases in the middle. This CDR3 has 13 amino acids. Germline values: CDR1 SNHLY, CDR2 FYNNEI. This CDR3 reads CASIGPLDEKLFF. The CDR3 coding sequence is TGTGCCAGCATTGGACCCCTTGATGAAAAACTGTTTTTT.

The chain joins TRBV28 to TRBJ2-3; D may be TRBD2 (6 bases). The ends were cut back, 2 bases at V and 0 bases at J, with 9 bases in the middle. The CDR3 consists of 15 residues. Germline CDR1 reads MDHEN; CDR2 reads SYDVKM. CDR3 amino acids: CASSLVGLSTDTQYF. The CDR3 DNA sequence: TGTGCCAGCAGTTTAGTGGGACTCAGCACAGATACGCAGTATTTT.

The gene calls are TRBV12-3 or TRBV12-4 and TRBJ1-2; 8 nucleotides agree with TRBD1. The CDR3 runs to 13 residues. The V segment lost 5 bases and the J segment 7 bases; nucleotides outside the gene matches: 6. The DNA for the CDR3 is TGTGCCAGCAGTCTTGGACAGGGTAGTGGCTACACCTTC. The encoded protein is CASSLGQGSGYTF.

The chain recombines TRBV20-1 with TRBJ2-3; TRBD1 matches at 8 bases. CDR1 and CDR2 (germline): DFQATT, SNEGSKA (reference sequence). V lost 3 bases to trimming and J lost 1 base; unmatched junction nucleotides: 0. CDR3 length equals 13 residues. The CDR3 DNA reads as TGCAGTGCTAGGACAGGGGGCACAGATACGCAGTATTTT. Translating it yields CSARTGGTDTQYF.

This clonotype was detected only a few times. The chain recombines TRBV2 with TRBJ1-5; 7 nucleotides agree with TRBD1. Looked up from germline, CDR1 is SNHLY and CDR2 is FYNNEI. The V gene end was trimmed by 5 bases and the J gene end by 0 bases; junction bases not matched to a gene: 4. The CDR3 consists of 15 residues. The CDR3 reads CASSLQGISNQPQHF. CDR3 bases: TGTGCCAGCAGTTTACAGGGGATTAGCAATCAGCCCCAGCATTTT.

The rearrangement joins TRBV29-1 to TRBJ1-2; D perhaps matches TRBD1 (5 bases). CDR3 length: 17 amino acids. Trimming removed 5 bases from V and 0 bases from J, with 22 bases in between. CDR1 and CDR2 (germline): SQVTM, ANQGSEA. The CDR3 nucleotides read TGCAGCGTTAAGGGACGGCGAGAAAACCCACCTAACTATGGCTACACCTTC. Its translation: CSVKGRRENPPNYGYTF.

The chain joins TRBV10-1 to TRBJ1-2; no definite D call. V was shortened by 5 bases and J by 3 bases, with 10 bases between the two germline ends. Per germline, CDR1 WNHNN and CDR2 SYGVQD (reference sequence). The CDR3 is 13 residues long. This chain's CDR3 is CASSSSRDYGYTF. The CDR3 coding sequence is TGCGCCAGCAGTAGTTCAAGAGACTATGGCTACACCTTC.

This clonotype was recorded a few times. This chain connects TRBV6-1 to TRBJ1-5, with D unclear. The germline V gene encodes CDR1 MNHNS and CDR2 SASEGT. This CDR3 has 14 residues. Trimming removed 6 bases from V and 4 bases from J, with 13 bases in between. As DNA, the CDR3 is TGTGCCAGCAGCAGAGACGAAGGGAATCAGCCCCAGCATTTT. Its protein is CASSRDEGNQPQHF.

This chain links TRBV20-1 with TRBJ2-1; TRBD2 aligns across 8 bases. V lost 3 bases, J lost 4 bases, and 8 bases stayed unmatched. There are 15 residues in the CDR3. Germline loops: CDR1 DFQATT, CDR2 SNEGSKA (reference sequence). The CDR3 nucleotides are TGCAGTGCTAGTGATAGCGGGACTACTTACAATGAGCAGTTCTTC. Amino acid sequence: CSASDSGTTYNEQFF.

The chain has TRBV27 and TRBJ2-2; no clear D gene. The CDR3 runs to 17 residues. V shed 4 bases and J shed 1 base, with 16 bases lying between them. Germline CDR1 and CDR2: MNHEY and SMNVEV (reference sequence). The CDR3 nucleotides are TGTGCCAGCAGTTCCCCCGTTAAATCAGGGAACACCGGGGAGCTGTTTTTT. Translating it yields CASSSPVKSGNTGELFF.

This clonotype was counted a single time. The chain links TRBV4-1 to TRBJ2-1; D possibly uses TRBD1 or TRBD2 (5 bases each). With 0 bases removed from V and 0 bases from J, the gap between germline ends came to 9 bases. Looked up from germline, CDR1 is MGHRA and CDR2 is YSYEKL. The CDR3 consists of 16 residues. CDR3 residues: CASSQEGTVSYNEQFF. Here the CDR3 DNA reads TGCGCCAGCAGCCAAGAGGGGACGGTCTCCTACAATGAGCAGTTCTTC.

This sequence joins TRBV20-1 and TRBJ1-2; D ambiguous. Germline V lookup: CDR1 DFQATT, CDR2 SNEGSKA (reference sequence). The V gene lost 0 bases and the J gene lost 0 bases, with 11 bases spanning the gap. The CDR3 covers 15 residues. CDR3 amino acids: CSARDLSDSNYGYTF. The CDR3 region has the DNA TGCAGTGCTAGAGATCTGTCAGACTCTAACTATGGCTACACCTTC.

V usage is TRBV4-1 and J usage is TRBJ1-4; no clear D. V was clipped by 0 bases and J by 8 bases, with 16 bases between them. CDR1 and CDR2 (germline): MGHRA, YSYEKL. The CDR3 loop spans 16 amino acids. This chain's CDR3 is CASSQDSSKEGEKLFF. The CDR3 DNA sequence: TGCGCCAGCAGCCAAGATAGTAGCAAAGAAGGCGAAAAACTGTTTTTT.

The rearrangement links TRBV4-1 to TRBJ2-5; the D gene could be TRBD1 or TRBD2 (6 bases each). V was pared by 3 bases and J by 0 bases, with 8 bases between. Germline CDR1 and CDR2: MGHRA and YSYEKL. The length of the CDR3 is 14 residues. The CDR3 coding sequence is TGCGCCAGCAGCCATGGGGGGCACCAAGAGACCCAGTACTTC. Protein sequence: CASSHGGHQETQYF.

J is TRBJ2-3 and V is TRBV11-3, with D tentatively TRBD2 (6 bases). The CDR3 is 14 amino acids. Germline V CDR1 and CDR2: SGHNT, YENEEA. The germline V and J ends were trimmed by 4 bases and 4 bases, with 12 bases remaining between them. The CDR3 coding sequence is TGTGCCAGCAGCTCCAGACTAGATTCAGATACGCAGTATTTT. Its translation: CASSSRLDSDTQYF.

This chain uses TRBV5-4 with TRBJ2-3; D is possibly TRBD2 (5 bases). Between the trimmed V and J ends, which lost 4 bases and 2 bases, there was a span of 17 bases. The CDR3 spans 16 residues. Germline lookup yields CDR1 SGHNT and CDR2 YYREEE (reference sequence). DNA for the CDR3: TGTGCCAGCAGCCCTCCTGGTTCGGGGTTCACAGATACGCAGTATTTT. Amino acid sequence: CASSPPGSGFTDTQYF.

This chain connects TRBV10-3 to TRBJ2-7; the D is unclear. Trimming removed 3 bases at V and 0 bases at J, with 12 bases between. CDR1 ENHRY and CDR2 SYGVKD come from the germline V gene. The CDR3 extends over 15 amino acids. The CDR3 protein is CAISDMITISYEQYF. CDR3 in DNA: TGTGCCATCAGTGACATGATCACGATCTCCTACGAGCAGTACTTC.

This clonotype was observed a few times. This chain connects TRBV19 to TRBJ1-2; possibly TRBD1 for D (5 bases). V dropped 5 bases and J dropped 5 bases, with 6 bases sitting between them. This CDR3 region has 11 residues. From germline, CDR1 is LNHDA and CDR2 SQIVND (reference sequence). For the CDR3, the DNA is TGTGCCAGTAGTCCAGGGTATGGCTACACCTTC. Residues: CASSPGYGYTF.